The clone carrying this TCR beta chain was seen at least ten times. Its antigen is not identified. The data belong to a study of regulatory T cells in long-lasting Graves disease. Time point denoted: persistent/refractory GD, antithyroid drugs over 5 years with positive TRAb. TCR sequences were obtained from RNA taken from PBMCs. Investigators prepared the TCR beta libraries by applying iRepertoire HTBI primers and Arm-PCR of CDR3 regions. TCRdb used MiXCR to reprocess the multiplex PCR reads, holding one entry per CDR3 protein. Altogether roughly 700,000 distinct CDR3 sequences are present, around 32% being singletons, with the ten largest covering around 42%. Study-level findings and limits: Persistent disease was associated with favored TRBV28 usage and with favored use of TRBJ1-2 and TRBJ2-5.

V gave up 8 bases and J gave up 4 bases, with 6 bases separating them. The CDR3 has 10 amino acids. This receptor was obtained from a female donor with Graves disease. The specimen was peripheral blood mononuclear cells (PBMCs), collected when the disease was refractory, from a patient treated with antithyroid drugs. The chain uses TRBV12-3 or TRBV12-4 and TRBJ2-7; D might be TRBD2 (6 bases). Written as DNA, the CDR3 is TGTGCCAGCGGGGGGTACGAGCAGTACTTC. This codes for CASGGYEQYF.